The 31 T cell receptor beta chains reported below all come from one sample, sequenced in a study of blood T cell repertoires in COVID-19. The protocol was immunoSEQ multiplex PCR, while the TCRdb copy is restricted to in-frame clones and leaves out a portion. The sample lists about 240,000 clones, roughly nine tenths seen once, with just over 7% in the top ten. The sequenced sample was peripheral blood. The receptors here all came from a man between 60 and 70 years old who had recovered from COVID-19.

The CDR3 loop is CASSQVPFQGVTDTQYF. The DNA of the CDR3 is TGCGCCAGCAGCCAAGTCCCTTTCCAGGGCGTCACAGATACGCAGTATTTT. The chain employs TRBV4-1 and TRBJ2-3, with D possibly matching TRBD1 (5 bases). Germline V CDR1 and CDR2: MGHRA, YSYEKL. This CDR3 spans 17 amino acids. Trimming cost V 1 base and J 2 bases, with 16 bases left between them.

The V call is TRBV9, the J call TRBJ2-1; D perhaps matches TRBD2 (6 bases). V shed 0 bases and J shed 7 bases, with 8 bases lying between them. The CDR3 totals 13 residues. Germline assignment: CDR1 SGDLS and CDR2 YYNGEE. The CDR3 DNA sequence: TGTGCCAGCAGCGTAGATGGGGGGAATGAGCAGTTCTTC. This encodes CASSVDGGNEQFF.

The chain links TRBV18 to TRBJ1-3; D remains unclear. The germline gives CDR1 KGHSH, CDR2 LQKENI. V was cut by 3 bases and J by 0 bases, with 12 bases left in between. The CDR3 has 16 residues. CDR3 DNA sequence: TGTGCCAGCTCACCTTACAGTGAGCTCTCTGGAAACACCATATATTTT. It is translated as CASSPYSELSGNTIYF.

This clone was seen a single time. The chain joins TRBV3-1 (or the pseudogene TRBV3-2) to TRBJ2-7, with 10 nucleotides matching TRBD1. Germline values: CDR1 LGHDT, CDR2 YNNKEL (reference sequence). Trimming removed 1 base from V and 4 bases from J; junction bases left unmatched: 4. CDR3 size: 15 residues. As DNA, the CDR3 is TGTGCCAGCAGCCAAGGACCGGGACAGGGGTACGAGCAGTACTTC. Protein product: CASSQGPGQGYEQYF.

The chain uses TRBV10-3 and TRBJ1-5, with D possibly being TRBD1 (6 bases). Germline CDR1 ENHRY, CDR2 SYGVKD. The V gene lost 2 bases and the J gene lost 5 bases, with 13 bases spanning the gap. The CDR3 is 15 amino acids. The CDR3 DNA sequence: TGTGCCATCAGTGAGAAGGGGGTCAGGGATCAGCCCCAGCATTTT. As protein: CAISEKGVRDQPQHF.

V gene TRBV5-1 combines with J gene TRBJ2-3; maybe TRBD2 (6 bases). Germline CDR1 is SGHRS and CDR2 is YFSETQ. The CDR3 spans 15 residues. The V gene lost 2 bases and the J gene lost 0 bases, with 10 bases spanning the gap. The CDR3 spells CASSFGGSSTDTQYF. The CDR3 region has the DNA TGCGCCAGCAGCTTTGGGGGGTCTAGCACAGATACGCAGTATTTT.

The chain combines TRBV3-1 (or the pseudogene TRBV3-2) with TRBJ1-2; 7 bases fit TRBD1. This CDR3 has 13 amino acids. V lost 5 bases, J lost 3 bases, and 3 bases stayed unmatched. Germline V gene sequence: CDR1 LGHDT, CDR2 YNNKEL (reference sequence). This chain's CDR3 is CASSDGTDYGYTF. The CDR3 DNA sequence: TGTGCCAGCAGCGACGGGACAGACTATGGCTACACCTTC.

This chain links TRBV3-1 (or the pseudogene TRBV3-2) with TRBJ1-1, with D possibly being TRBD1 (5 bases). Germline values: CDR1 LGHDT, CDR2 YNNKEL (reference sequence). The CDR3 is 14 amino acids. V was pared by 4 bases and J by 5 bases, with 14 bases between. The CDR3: CASSRGPGETEAFF. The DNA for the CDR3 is TGTGCCAGCAGCCGCGGCCCGGGGGAAACTGAAGCTTTCTTT.

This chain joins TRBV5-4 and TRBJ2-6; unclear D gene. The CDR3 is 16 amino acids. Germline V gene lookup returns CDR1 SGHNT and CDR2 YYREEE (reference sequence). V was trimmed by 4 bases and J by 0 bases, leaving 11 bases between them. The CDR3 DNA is TGTGCCAGCAGCATGATTAGAAGCTCTGGGGCCAACGTCCTGACTTTC. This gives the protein CASSMIRSSGANVLTF.

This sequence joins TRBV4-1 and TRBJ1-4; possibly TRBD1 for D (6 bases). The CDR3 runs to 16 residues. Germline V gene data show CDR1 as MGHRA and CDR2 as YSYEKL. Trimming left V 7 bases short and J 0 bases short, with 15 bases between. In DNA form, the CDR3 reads TGCGCCAGCAAGGGTGGCAGGGGCGCAACTAATGAAAAACTGTTTTTT. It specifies CASKGGRGATNEKLFF.

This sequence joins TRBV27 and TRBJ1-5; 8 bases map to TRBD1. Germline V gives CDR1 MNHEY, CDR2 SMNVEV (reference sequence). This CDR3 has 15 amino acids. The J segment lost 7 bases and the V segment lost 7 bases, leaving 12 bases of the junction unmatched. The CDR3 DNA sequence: TGTGCCAGCAACCTCCGCGCAGGGGGCGGACAGCCCCAGCATTTT. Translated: CASNLRAGGGQPQHF.

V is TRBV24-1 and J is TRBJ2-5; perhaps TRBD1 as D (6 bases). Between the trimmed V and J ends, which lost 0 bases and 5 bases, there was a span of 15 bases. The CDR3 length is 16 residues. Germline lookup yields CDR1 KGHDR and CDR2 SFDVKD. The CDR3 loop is CATSDLFAGQGETQYF. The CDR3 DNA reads TGTGCCACCAGTGATTTGTTCGCAGGGCAGGGGGAGACCCAGTACTTC.

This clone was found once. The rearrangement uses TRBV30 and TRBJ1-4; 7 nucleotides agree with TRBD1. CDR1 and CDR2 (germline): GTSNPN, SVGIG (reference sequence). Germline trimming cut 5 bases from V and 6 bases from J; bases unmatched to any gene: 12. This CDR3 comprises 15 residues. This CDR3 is CAWSPTGTVDEKLFF. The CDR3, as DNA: TGTGCCTGGTCACCTACCGGGACAGTGGATGAAAAACTGTTTTTT.

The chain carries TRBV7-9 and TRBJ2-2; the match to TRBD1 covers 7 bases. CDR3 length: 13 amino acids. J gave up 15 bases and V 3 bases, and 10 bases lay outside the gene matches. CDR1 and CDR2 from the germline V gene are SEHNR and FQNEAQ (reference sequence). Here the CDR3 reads CASSLYTGDLVFF. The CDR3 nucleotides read TGTGCCAGCAGCTTGTATACAGGGGATTTGGTGTTTTTT.

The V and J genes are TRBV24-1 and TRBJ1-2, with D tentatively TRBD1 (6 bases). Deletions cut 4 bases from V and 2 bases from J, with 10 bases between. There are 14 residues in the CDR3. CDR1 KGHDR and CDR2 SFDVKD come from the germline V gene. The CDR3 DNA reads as TGTGCCACCAGTGAAAGGGGGATGAACTATGGCTACACCTTC. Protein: CATSERGMNYGYTF.

Here the CDR3 reads CASSPTGGQDTQYF. The CDR3 nucleotides are TGCGCCAGCAGCCCGACAGGGGGACAAGATACGCAGTATTTT. This sequence joins TRBV5-1 and TRBJ2-3; TRBD1 agrees at 9 bases. The CDR3 consists of 14 residues. The germline V gene encodes CDR1 SGHRS and CDR2 YFSETQ. V shed 4 bases and J 5 bases; nucleotides not matched to a gene: 5.

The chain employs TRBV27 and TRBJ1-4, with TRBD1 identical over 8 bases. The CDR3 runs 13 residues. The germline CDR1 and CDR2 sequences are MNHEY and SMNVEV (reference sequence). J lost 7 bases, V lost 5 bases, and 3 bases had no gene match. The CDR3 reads CASSPGGGEKLFF. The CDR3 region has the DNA TGTGCCAGCAGTCCAGGGGGCGGTGAAAAACTGTTTTTT.

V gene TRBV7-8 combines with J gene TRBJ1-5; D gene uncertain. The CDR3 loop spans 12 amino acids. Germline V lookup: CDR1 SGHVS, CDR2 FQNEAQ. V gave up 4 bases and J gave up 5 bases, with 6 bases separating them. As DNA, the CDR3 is TGTGCCAGCAGCTATCAGGATCAGCCCCAGCATTTT. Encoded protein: CASSYQDQPQHF.

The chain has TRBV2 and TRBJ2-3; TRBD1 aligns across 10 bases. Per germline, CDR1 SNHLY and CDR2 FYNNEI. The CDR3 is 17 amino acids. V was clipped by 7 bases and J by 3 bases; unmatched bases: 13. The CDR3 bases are TGTGCCAGCATTCCTAGGACAGGGGGATCCCCGACAGATACGCAGTATTTT. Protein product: CASIPRTGGSPTDTQYF.

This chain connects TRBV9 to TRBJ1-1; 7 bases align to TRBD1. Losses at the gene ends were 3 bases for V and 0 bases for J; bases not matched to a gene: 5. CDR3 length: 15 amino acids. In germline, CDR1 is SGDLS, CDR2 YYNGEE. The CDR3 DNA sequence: TGTGCCAGCAGCGCCCTCGGACAGGTGAACACTGAAGCTTTCTTT. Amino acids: CASSALGQVNTEAFF. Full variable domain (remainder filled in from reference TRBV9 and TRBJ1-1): DSGVTQTPKHLITATGQRVTLRCSPRSGDLSVYWYQQSLDQGLQFLIQYYNGEERAKGNILERFSAQQFPDLHSELNLSSLELGDSALYFCASSALGQVNTEAFFGQGTRLTVV.

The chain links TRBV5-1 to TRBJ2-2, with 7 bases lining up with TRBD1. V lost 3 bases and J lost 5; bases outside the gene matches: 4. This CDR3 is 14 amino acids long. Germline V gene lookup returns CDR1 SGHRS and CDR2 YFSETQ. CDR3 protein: CASSWTGETGELFF. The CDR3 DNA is TGCGCCAGCAGCTGGACAGGTGAAACCGGGGAGCTGTTTTTT.

The CDR3 DNA is TGTGCCAGCAGCCAAGATTCGAGCCAGCCCCAGCATTTT. It encodes CASSQDSSQPQHF. The genes are TRBV3-1 (or the pseudogene TRBV3-2) and TRBJ1-5; D is unresolved. This CDR3 is built from 13 residues. V gave up 0 bases and J gave up 7 bases, with 7 bases separating them. CDR1 is LGHDT and CDR2 is YNNKEL in the germline V gene (reference sequence).

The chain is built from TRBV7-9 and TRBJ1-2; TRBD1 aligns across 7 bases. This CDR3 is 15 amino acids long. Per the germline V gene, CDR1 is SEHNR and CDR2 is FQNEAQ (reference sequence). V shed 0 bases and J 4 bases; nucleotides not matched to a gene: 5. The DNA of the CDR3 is TGTGCCAGCAGCTTAGCGTCAGGGGGAACCTATGGCTACACCTTC. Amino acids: CASSLASGGTYGYTF. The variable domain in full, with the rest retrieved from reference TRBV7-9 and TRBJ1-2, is DTGVSQNPRHKITKRGQNVTFRCDPISEHNRLYWYRQTLGQGPEFLTYFQNEAQLEKSRLLSDRFSAERPKGSFSTLEIQRTEQGDSAMYLCASSLASGGTYGYTFGSGTRLTVV.

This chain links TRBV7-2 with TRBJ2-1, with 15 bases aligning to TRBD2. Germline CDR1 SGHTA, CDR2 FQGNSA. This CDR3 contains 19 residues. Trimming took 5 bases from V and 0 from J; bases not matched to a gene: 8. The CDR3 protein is CASSPTGTSGGSSYNEQFF. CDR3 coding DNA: TGTGCCAGCAGCCCCACCGGGACTAGCGGGGGGAGCTCCTACAATGAGCAGTTCTTC.

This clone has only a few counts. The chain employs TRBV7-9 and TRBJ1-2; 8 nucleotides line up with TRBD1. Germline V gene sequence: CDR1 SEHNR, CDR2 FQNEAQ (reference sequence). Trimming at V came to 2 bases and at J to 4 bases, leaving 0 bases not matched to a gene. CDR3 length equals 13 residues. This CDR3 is CASSLQGAYGYTF. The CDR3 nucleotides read TGTGCCAGCAGCTTACAGGGGGCCTATGGCTACACCTTC.

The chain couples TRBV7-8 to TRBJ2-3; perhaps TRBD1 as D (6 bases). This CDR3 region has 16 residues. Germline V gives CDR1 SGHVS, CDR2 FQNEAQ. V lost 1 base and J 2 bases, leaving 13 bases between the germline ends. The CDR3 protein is CASSLVSGHTTDTQYF. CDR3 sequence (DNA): TGTGCCAGCAGCTTAGTCTCGGGACATACCACAGATACGCAGTATTTT.

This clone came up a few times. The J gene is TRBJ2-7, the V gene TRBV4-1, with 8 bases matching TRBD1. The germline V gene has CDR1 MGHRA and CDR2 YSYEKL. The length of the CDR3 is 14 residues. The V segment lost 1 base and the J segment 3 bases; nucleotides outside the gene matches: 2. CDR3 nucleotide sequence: TGCGCCAGCAGCCAAGCCGGGACAGGCTACGAGCAGTACTTC. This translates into CASSQAGTGYEQYF.

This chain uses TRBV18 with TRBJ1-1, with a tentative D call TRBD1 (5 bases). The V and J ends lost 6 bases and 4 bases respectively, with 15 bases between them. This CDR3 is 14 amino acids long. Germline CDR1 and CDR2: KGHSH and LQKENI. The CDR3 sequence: CASSGQGLGTEAFF. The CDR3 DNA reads TGTGCCAGCTCCGGTCAGGGTCTTGGCACTGAAGCTTTCTTT.

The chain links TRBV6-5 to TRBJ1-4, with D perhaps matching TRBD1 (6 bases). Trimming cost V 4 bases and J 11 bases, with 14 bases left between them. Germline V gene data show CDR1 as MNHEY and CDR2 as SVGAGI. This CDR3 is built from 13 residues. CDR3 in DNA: TGTGCCAGCAGTTCCGTGACAGGCCCGAAACTGTTTTTT. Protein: CASSSVTGPKLFF.

CDR3 in amino acids: CASSLSGPGNTIYF. CDR3 coding DNA: TGTGCCAGCAGCCTATCTGGCCCTGGAAACACCATATATTTT. V and J are TRBV3-1 (or the pseudogene TRBV3-2) and TRBJ1-3; the D is unclear. V was trimmed by 4 bases and J by 2 bases, leaving 9 bases between them. The CDR3 covers 14 residues. CDR1 is LGHDT, CDR2 YNNKEL, per germline (reference sequence).

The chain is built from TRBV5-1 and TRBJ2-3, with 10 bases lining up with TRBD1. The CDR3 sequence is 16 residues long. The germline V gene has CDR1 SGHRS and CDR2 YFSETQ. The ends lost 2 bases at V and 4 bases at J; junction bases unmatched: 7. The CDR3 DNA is TGCGCCAGCAGCTTAGGGACAGGGGTTTGGGCAGATACGCAGTATTTT. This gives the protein CASSLGTGVWADTQYF.